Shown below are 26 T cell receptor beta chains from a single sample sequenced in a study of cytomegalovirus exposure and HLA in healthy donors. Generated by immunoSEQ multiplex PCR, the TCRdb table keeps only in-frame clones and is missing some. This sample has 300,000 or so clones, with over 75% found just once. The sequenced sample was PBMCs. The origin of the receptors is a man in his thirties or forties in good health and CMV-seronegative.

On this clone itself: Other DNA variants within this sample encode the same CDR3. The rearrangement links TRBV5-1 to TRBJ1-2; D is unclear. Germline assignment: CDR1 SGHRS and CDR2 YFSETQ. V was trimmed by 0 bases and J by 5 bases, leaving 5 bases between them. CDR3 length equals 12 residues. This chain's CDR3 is CASSLAGYGYTF. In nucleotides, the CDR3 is TGCGCCAGCAGCTTGGCGGGGTATGGCTACACCTTC.

The CDR3 reads CASRGQGTGYGYTF. Written as DNA, the CDR3 is TGTGCCAGCAGAGGACAGGGAACGGGTTATGGCTACACCTTC. The chain combines TRBV27 with TRBJ1-2, with 8 bases matching TRBD1. The CDR3 is 14 amino acids. J lost 5 bases, V lost 6 bases, and 8 bases had no gene match. The germline gives CDR1 MNHEY, CDR2 SMNVEV (reference sequence).

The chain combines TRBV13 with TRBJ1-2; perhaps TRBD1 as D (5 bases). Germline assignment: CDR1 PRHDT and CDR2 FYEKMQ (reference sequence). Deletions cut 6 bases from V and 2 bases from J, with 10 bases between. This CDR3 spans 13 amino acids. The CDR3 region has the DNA TGTGCCAGCAGAGGAAGGGGAAACTATGGCTACACCTTC. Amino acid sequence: CASRGRGNYGYTF. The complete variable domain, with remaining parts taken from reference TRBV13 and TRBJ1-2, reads AAGVIQSPRHLIKEKRETATLKCYPIPRHDTVYWYQQGPGQDPQFLISFYEKMQSDKGSIPDRFSAQQFSDYHSELNMSSLELGDSALYFCASRGRGNYGYTFGSGTRLTVV.

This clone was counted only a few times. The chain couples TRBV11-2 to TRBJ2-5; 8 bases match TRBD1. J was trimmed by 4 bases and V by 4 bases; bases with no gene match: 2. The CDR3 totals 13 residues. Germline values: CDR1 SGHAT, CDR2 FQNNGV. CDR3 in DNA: TGTGCCAGCAGCTCAGACAGGGGAGAGACCCAGTACTTC. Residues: CASSSDRGETQYF.

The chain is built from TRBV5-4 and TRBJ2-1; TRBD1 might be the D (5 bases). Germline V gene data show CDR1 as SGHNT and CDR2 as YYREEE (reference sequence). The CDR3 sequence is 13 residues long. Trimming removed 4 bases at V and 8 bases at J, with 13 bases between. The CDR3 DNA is TGTGCCAGCAGCGTGGAATGGGGCTATGAGCAGTTCTTC. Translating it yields CASSVEWGYEQFF.

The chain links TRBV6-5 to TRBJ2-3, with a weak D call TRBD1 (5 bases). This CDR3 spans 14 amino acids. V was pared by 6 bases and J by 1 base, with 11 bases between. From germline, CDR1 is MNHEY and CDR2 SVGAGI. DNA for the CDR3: TGTGCCAGCAGCTCAGGGCGAGGCACAGATACGCAGTATTTT. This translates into CASSSGRGTDTQYF.

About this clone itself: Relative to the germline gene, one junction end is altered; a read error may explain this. DNA of the CDR3: TGTGCCAGCAGTACCTTCAGGACAGAGCCTCTTCCATTT. It translates to CASSTFRTEPLPF. The rearrangement uses TRBV6-6 and TRBJ1-1; D might be TRBD1 (6 bases). Germline V gene sequence: CDR1 MNHNY, CDR2 SVGAGI (reference sequence). The CDR3 sequence is 13 residues long.

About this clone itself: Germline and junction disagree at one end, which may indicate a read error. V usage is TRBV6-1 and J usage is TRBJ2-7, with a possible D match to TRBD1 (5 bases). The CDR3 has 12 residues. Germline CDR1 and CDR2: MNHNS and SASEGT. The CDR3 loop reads CASSRGPGQGVF. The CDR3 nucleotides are TGTGCCAGCAGCCGTGGGCCCGGGCAGGGCGTCTTC.

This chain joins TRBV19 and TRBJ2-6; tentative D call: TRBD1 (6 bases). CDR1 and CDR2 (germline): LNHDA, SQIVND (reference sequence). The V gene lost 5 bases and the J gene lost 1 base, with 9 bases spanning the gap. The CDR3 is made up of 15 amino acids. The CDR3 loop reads CASSPRGSGANVLTF. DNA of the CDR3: TGTGCCAGTAGTCCCAGGGGTTCTGGGGCCAACGTCCTGACTTTC.

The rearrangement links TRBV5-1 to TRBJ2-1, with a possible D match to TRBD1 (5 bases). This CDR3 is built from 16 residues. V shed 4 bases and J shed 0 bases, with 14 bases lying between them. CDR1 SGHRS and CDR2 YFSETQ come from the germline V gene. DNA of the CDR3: TGCGCCAGCAGCCGGCTCAGGGCCCTCTCCTACAATGAGCAGTTCTTC. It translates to CASSRLRALSYNEQFF.

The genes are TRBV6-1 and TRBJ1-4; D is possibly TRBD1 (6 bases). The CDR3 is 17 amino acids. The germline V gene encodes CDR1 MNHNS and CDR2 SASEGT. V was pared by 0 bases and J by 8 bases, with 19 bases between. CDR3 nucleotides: TGTGCCAGCAGTGAAGCCCATCCGGGGGGGCTGGGAGAAAAACTGTTTTTT. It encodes CASSEAHPGGLGEKLFF.

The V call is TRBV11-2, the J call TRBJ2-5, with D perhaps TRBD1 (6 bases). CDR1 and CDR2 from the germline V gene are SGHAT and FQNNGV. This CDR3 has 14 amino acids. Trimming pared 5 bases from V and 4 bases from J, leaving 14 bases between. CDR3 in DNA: TGTGCCAGCAGCGGAAGCAGGGGCATAGAGACCCAGTACTTC. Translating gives CASSGSRGIETQYF. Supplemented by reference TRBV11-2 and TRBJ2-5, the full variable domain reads EAGVAQSPRYKIIEKRQSVAFWCNPISGHATLYWYQQILGQGPKLLIQFQNNGVVDDSQLPKDRFSAERLKGVDSTLKIQPAKLEDSAVYLCASSGSRGIETQYFGPGTRLLVL.

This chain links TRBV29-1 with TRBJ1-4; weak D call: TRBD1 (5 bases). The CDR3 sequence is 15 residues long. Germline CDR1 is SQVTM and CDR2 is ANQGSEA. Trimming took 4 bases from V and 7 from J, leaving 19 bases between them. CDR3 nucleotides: TGCAGCGTTGTATCGCAGGGATTCGGGTCTGAAAAACTGTTTTTT. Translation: CSVVSQGFGSEKLFF.

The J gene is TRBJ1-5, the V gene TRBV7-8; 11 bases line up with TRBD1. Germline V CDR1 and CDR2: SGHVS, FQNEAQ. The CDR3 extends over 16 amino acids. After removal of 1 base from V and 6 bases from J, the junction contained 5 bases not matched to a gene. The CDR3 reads CASSLDGTGGGQPQHF. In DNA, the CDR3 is TGTGCCAGCAGCTTAGATGGGACAGGGGGTGGTCAGCCCCAGCATTTT.

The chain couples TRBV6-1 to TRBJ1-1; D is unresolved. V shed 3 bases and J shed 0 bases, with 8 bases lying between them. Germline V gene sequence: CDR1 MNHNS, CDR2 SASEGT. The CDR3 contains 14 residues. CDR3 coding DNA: TGTGCCAGCAGTGAGTGGGCACTGAACACTGAAGCTTTCTTT. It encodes CASSEWALNTEAFF.

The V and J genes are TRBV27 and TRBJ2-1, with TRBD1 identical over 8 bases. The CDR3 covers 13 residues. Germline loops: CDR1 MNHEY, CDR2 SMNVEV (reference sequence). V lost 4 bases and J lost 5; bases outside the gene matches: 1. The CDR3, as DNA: TGTGCCAGCAGTTGGACAGGGAACAATGAGCAGTTCTTC. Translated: CASSWTGNNEQFF.

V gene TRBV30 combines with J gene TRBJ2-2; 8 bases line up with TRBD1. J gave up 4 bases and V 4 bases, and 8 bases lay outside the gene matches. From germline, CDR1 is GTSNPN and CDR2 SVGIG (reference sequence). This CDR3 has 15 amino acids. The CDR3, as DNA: TGTGCCTGGACAGGGGGCGATTTGTTCACCGGGGAGCTGTTTTTT. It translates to CAWTGGDLFTGELFF.

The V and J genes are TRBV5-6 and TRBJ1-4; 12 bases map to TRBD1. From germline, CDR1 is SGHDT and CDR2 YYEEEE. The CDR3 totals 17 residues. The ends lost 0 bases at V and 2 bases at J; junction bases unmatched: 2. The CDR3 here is CASSLGDRGRTNEKLFF. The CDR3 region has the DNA TGTGCCAGCAGCTTGGGGGACAGGGGGCGGACTAATGAAAAACTGTTTTTT.

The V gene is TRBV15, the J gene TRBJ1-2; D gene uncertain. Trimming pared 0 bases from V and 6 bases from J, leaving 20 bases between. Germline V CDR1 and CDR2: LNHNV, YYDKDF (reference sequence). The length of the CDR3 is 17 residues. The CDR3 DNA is TGTGCCACCAGCAGAGACATGGCAACTAATCCACCCCATGGCTACACCTTC. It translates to CATSRDMATNPPHGYTF.

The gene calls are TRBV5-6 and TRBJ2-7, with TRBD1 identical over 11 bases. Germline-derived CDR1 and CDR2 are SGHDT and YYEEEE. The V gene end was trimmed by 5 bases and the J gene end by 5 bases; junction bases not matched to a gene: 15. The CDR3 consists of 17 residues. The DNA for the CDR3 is TGTGCCAGCAGTATGGATGGGGACAGGGGGTTCAGGAACGAGCAGTACTTC. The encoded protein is CASSMDGDRGFRNEQYF.

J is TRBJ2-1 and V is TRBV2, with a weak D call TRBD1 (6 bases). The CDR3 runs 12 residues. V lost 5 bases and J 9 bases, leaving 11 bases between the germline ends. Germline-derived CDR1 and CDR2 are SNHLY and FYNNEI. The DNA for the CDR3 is TGTGCCAGCAGTTCAGACAGGTCTGAGCAGTTCTTC. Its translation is CASSSDRSEQFF. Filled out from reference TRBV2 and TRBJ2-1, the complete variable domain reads EPEVTQTPSHQVTQMGQEVILRCVPISNHLYFYWYRQILGQKVEFLVSFYNNEISEKSEIFDDQFSVERPDGSNFTLKIRSTKLEDSAMYFCASSSDRSEQFFGPGTRLTVL.

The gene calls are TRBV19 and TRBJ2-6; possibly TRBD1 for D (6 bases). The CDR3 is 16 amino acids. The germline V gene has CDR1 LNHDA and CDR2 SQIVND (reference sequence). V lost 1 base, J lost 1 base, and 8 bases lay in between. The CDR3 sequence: CASSIGTGSGANVLTF. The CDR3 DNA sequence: TGTGCCAGTAGTATAGGCACAGGGTCTGGGGCCAACGTCCTGACTTTC.

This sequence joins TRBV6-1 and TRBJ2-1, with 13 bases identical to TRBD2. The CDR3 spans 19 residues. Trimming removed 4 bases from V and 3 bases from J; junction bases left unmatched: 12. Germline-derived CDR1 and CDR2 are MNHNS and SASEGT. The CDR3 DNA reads TGTGCCAGCAGTGGTGCCGGGACTAGCGGGGCCAAGATCTACAATGAGCAGTTCTTC. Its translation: CASSGAGTSGAKIYNEQFF.

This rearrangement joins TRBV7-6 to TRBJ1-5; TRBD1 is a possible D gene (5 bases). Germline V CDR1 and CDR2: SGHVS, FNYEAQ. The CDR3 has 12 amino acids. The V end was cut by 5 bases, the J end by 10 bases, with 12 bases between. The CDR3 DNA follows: TGTGCCAGCAGCCAGTTGGGGGGACCCCAGCATTTT. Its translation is CASSQLGGPQHF.

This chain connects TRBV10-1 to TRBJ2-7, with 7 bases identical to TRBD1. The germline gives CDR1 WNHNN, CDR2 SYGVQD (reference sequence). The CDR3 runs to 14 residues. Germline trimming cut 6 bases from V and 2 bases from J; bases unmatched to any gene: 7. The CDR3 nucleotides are TGCGCCAGCAGCCCGGGACAGCCCCCCTACGAGCAGTACTTC. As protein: CASSPGQPPYEQYF.

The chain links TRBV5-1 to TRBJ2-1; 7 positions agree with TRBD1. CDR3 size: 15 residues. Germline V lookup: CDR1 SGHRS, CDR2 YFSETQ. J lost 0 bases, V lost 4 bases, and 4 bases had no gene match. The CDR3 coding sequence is TGCGCCAGCAGCCGGCAGGGGGTCTCCTACAATGAGCAGTTCTTC. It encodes CASSRQGVSYNEQFF. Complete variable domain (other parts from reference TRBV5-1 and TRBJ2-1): KAGVTQTPRYLIKTRGQQVTLSCSPISGHRSVSWYQQTPGQGLQFLFEYFSETQRNKGNFPGRFSGRQFSNSRSEMNVSTLELGDSALYLCASSRQGVSYNEQFFGPGTRLTVL.